A single sample gave rise to the 20 T cell receptor beta chains below, sequenced in a study of shared clonotypes between healthy human individuals. Assay: immunoSEQ multiplex PCR; the TCRdb copy retains only in-frame clones and omits some. Of roughly 410,000 clones listed, around 96% were seen once; the top ten hold less than 0.35%. Sequencing was done on a sample of memory CD8+ T cells sorted from blood. The subset: CD45RO+ cells pooled with CCR7-negative TemRA cells. The receptors were sampled from a man aged 25-45 years in good health.

The chain combines TRBV10-3 with TRBJ2-1; 7 bases align to TRBD2. Germline-derived CDR1 and CDR2 are ENHRY and SYGVKD. The CDR3 has 12 amino acids. V lost 10 bases, J lost 0 bases, and 0 bases stayed unmatched. The CDR3 is CASGSSYNEQFF. For the CDR3, the DNA is TGTGCCAGCGGGAGCTCCTACAATGAGCAGTTCTTC.

V and J are TRBV19 and TRBJ2-7, with 16 bases fitting TRBD2. V shed 5 bases, J shed 1 base, and the junction held 5 bases outside the gene matches. The CDR3 loop spans 17 amino acids. Germline V gene data show CDR1 as LNHDA and CDR2 as SQIVND (reference sequence). CDR3 sequence: CASSPGLAGGFSYEQYF. The CDR3, as DNA: TGTGCCAGTAGTCCGGGACTAGCGGGAGGGTTTTCCTACGAGCAGTACTTC. Supplemented by reference TRBV19 and TRBJ2-7, the full variable domain reads DGGITQSPKYLFRKEGQNVTLSCEQNLNHDAMYWYRQDPGQGLRLIYYSQIVNDFQKGDIAEGYSVSREKKESFPLTVTSAQKNPTAFYLCASSPGLAGGFSYEQYFGPGTRLTVT.

The count of this clone is one. The V and J genes are TRBV2 and TRBJ2-7; 7 bases fit TRBD1. Germline assignment: CDR1 SNHLY and CDR2 FYNNEI. This CDR3 is 14 amino acids long. Trimming removed 5 bases from V and 7 bases from J; junction bases left unmatched: 11. The CDR3 region has the DNA TGTGCCAGCAGTTCCGAGACAGGGATGGTGGAGCAGTACTTC. This gives the protein CASSSETGMVEQYF.

The chain combines TRBV9 with TRBJ2-7, with D tentatively TRBD2 (6 bases). Germline CDR1 reads SGDLS; CDR2 reads YYNGEE. The CDR3 is 18 residues long. Trimming left V 3 bases short and J 3 bases short, with 25 bases between. This CDR3 reads CASSANNPAGLNFYEQYF. Here the CDR3 DNA reads TGTGCCAGCAGCGCAAACAACCCCGCGGGACTTAACTTCTACGAGCAGTACTTC. Drawing the rest from reference TRBV9 and TRBJ2-7, the complete variable domain is DSGVTQTPKHLITATGQRVTLRCSPRSGDLSVYWYQQSLDQGLQFLIQYYNGEERAKGNILERFSAQQFPDLHSELNLSSLELGDSALYFCASSANNPAGLNFYEQYFGPGTRLTVT.

The V call is TRBV5-6, the J call TRBJ2-7; D uncertain. CDR3 length equals 13 residues. V shed 0 bases and J shed 3 bases, with 7 bases lying between them. Germline CDR1 SGHDT, CDR2 YYEEEE. DNA for the CDR3: TGTGCCAGCAGCTTGGGACATTTCTACGAGCAGTACTTC. It yields the protein CASSLGHFYEQYF.

The rearrangement links TRBV5-1 to TRBJ2-7, with no clear D. Per the germline V gene, CDR1 is SGHRS and CDR2 is YFSETQ. V lost 1 base and J 6 bases, leaving 14 bases between the germline ends. The CDR3 is 14 residues long. CDR3 sequence reads: CASSLWLFLGEQYF. CDR3 nucleotides: TGCGCCAGCAGCTTGTGGTTGTTCCTAGGCGAGCAGTACTTC.

V gene TRBV13 combines with J gene TRBJ2-1; D remains unclear. Germline V gene lookup returns CDR1 PRHDT and CDR2 FYEKMQ (reference sequence). V lost 6 bases and J lost 11, with 17 bases in between. CDR3 size: 13 residues. Here the CDR3 reads CASRSLLSTQQFF. CDR3 DNA sequence: TGTGCCAGCAGGTCGTTGCTTTCGACCCAGCAGTTCTTC. The full variable domain, in which reference TRBV13 and TRBJ2-1 provide the parts outside the CDR3, is AAGVIQSPRHLIKEKRETATLKCYPIPRHDTVYWYQQGPGQDPQFLISFYEKMQSDKGSIPDRFSAQQFSDYHSELNMSSLELGDSALYFCASRSLLSTQQFFGPGTRLTVL.

This chain connects TRBV15 to TRBJ1-3; D remains unclear. Per germline, CDR1 LNHNV and CDR2 YYDKDF (reference sequence). The germline V and J ends were trimmed by 1 base and 4 bases, with 11 bases remaining between them. The CDR3 covers 15 residues. The DNA for the CDR3 is TGTGCCACCAGCAGAGGCACGGGGATCGGAAACACCATATATTTT. Residues: CATSRGTGIGNTIYF.

The rearrangement uses TRBV27 and TRBJ2-3; possibly TRBD1 for D (5 bases). Germline CDR1 and CDR2: MNHEY and SMNVEV (reference sequence). Trimming took off 5 bases at V and 5 bases at J, with 11 bases between the two ends. The CDR3 spans 13 residues. This CDR3 is CASSGRGRDTQYF. In DNA, the CDR3 is TGTGCCAGCAGTGGAAGGGGCAGAGATACGCAGTATTTT.

The chain couples TRBV2 to TRBJ2-3; TRBD2 matches at 7 bases. Germline values: CDR1 SNHLY, CDR2 FYNNEI. The J segment lost 2 bases and the V segment lost 3 bases, leaving 5 bases of the junction unmatched. The CDR3 has 15 amino acids. The CDR3 DNA reads TGTGCCAGCAGTGAGGTACTAGCGTTCACAGATACGCAGTATTTT. Its translation is CASSEVLAFTDTQYF.

V and J are TRBV10-2 and TRBJ1-6; 8 positions agree with TRBD1. The CDR3 has 14 residues. V gave up 3 bases and J gave up 10 bases; unmatched junction bases: 5. CDR1 and CDR2 (germline): WSHSY, SAAADI. CDR3 in DNA: TGCGCCAGCAGTGACCCAGGGGGCCACTCACCCCTCCACTTT. It translates to CASSDPGGHSPLHF.

The CDR3, as DNA: TGTGCCAGCAGAGCACGGACCGGGGAAGCTTTCTTT. Translation: CASRARTGEAFF. The chain links TRBV28 to TRBJ1-1; D is undetermined. Trimming left V 6 bases short and J 8 bases short, with 13 bases between. Germline assignment: CDR1 MDHEN and CDR2 SYDVKM. The CDR3 has 12 amino acids.

V is TRBV25-1 and J is TRBJ2-7; TRBD1 is a possible D gene (6 bases). Per germline, CDR1 MGHDK and CDR2 SYGVNS. Trimming removed 5 bases from V and 0 bases from J, with 8 bases in between. This CDR3 comprises 13 residues. CDR3: CASSRQDSYEQYF. The CDR3 region has the DNA TGTGCCAGCAGTCGACAGGACTCCTACGAGCAGTACTTC.

DNA of the CDR3: TGTGCCAGCAGCCAACAGGACAGCTCCTACAATGAGCAGTTCTTC. Protein product: CASSQQDSSYNEQFF. The chain combines TRBV4-2 with TRBJ2-1, with D possibly TRBD1 on 6 matching bases. The V gene's germline CDR1 is LGHNA and CDR2 YNFKEQ. The CDR3 loop spans 15 amino acids. V was clipped by 2 bases and J by 0 bases, with 8 bases between them.

This sequence joins TRBV5-1 and TRBJ2-1; TRBD1 agrees at 8 bases. Trimming at V came to 0 bases and at J to 10 bases, leaving 9 bases not matched to a gene. Germline assignment: CDR1 SGHRS and CDR2 YFSETQ. The CDR3 is 15 residues long. The CDR3 DNA sequence: TGCGCCAGCAGCTTGGGGGGACAGGATCTCCGCGAGCAGTTCTTC. This gives the protein CASSLGGQDLREQFF.

With respect to this clone: Since the CDR3 does not end with the conserved phenylalanine or tryptophan, this likely comes from a read error. V gene TRBV30 combines with J gene TRBJ1-2; D uncertain. The CDR3 runs 11 residues. Trimming pared 5 bases from V and 8 bases from J, leaving 12 bases between. Germline loops: CDR1 GTSNPN, CDR2 SVGIG (reference sequence). In nucleotides, the CDR3 is TGTGCCTGGGGCACCCTTGGGGGCTACACCCTC. Protein: CAWGTLGGYTL.

The CDR3 region is CASSAGQGPYEQYF. CDR3 bases: TGCGCCAGCAGTGCCGGACAGGGGCCCTACGAGCAGTACTTC. The rearrangement links TRBV10-2 to TRBJ2-7, with TRBD1 identical over 9 bases. The germline gives CDR1 WSHSY, CDR2 SAAADI. The junction had 3 bases not matched to a gene; V was cut back by 4 bases and J by 2 bases. The CDR3 is 14 amino acids.

The chain links TRBV15 to TRBJ2-6; D gene unclear. The germline V and J ends were trimmed by 1 base and 0 bases, with 4 bases remaining between them. Looked up from germline, CDR1 is LNHNV and CDR2 is YYDKDF (reference sequence). The CDR3 loop spans 15 amino acids. CDR3: CATSRGPSGANVLTF. The CDR3 DNA reads as TGTGCCACCAGCAGAGGACCCTCTGGGGCCAACGTCCTGACTTTC.

Written as DNA, the CDR3 is TGTGCCATTGAACAGGGAACCTCCTCTGGAAACACCATATATTTT. Translating gives CAIEQGTSSGNTIYF. The rearrangement links TRBV10-3 to TRBJ1-3, with D tentatively TRBD1 (6 bases). The germline V and J ends were trimmed by 9 bases and 0 bases, with 15 bases remaining between them. In germline, CDR1 is ENHRY, CDR2 SYGVKD. The CDR3 is 15 residues long.

This chain connects TRBV7-9 to TRBJ2-7, with D maybe TRBD2 (6 bases). This CDR3 comprises 13 residues. Deletions cut 1 base from V and 7 bases from J, with 11 bases between. Germline CDR1 SEHNR, CDR2 FQNEAQ (reference sequence). The CDR3 loop reads CASSLGTAGEQYF. DNA of the CDR3: TGTGCCAGCAGCTTAGGGACTGCGGGAGAGCAGTACTTC.